The clone carrying this T cell receptor beta chain was found a few times. Using its own MiXCR run on the 5' RACE reads, TCRdb lists one record per CDR3 protein. Altogether under 900,000 distinct CDR3 sequences are present, 15% to 20% being singletons, with the ten largest covering over 10%. The data were taken from a study of identical twins. With 4 bases clipped from V and 2 bases from J, the junction kept 8 bases outside the gene matches. The CDR3 has 15 amino acids. The germline gives CDR1 LGHDT, CDR2 YNNKEL (reference sequence). This sample was shared with a second study, whose subject was T cells expressing NK-cell markers. As that study records: Anti-gamma-delta TCR antibody use in several experiments restricted sorting to alpha-beta TCR T cells.

The sequence derives from a woman younger than 35 in good health. The sample consisted of PBMCs. The chain combines TRBV3-1 with TRBJ2-7, with 7 bases lining up with TRBD2. CDR3: CASSPRVAGPYEQYF. The DNA of the CDR3 is TGTGCCAGCAGCCCGCGAGTAGCGGGCCCCTACGAGCAGTACTTC.